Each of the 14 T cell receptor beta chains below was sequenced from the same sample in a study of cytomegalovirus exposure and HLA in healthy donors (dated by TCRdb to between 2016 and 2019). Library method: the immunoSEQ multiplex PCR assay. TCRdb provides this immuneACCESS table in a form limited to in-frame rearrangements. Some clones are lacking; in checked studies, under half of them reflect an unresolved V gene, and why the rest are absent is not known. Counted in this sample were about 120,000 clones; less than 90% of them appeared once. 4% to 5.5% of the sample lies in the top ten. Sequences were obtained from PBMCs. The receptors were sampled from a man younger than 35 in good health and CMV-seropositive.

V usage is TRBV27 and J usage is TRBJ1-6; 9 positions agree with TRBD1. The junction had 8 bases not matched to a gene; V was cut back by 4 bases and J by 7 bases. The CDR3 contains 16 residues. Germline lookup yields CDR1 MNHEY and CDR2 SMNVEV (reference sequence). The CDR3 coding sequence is TGTGCCAGCAGTTACGGCGGGACAGGGAACAATTCACCCCTCCACTTT. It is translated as CASSYGGTGNNSPLHF.

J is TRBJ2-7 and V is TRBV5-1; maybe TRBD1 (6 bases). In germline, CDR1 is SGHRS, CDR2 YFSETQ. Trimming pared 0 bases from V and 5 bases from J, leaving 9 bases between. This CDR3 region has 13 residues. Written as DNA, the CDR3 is TGCGCCAGCAGCTTGGACACAGGGAACGAGCAGTACTTC. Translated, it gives CASSLDTGNEQYF.

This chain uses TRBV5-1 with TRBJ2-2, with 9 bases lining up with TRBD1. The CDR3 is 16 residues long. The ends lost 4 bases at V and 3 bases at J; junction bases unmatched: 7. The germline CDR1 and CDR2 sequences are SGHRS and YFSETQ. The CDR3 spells CASSGGTGRYTGELFF. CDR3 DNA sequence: TGCGCCAGCAGCGGTGGGACAGGGAGGTACACCGGGGAGCTGTTTTTT.

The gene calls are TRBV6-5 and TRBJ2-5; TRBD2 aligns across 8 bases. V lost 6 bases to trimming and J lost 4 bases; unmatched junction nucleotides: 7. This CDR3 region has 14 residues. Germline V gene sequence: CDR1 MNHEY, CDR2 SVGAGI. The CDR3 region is CASRRGVVGETQYF. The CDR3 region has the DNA TGTGCCAGCAGGCGGGGGGTAGTTGGAGAGACCCAGTACTTC.

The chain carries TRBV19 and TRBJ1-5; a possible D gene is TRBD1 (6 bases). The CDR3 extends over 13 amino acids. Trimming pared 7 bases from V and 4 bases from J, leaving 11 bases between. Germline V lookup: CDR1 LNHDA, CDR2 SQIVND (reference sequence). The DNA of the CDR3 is TGTGCCAGTAACAAGGACAGAAATCAGCCCCAGCATTTT. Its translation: CASNKDRNQPQHF.

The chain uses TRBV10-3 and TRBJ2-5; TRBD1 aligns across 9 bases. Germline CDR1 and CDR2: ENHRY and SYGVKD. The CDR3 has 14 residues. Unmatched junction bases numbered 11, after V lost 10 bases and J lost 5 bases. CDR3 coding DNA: TGTGCCACGGTGCCGGGACAGGGAGAGGAGACCCAGTACTTC. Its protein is CATVPGQGEETQYF.

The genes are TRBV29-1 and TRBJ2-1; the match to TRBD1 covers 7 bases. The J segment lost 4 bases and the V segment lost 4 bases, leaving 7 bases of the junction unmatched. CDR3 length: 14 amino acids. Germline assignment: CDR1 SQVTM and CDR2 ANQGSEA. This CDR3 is CSVGQGNRYNEQFF. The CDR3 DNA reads TGCAGCGTTGGACAGGGAAATCGGTACAATGAGCAGTTCTTC.

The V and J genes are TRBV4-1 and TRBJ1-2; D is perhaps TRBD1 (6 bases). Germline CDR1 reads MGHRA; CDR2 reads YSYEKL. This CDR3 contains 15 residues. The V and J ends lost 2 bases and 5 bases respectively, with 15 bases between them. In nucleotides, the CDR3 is TGCGCCAGCAGCCAACCAGGACAGCTACCATATGGCTACACCTTC. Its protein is CASSQPGQLPYGYTF.

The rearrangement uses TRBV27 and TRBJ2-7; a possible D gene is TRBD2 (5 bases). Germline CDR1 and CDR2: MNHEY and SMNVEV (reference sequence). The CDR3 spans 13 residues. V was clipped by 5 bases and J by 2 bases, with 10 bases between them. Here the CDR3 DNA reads TGTGCCAGCAGTCGCGCCGGGGCCTACGAGCAGTACTTC. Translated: CASSRAGAYEQYF.

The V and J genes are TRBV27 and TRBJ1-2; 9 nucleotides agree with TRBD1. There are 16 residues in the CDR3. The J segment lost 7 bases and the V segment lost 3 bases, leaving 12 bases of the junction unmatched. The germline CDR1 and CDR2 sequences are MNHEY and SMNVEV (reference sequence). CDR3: CASSFITGTGPSGYTF. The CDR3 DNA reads TGTGCCAGCAGTTTTATCACCGGGACAGGGCCATCTGGCTACACCTTC.

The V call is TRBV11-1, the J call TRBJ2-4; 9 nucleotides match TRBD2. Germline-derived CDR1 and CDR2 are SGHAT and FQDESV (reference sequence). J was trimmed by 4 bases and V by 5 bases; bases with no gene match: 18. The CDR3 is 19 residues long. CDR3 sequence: CASSRGAGGPDSLKNIQYF. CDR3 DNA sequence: TGTGCCAGCAGCCGTGGGGCGGGGGGGCCAGATTCGCTAAAAAACATTCAGTACTTC. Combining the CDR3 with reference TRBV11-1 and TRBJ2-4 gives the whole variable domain EAEVAQSPRYKITEKSQAVAFWCDPISGHATLYWYRQILGQGPELLVQFQDESVVDDSQLPKDRFSAERLKGVDSTLKIQPAELGDSAMYLCASSRGAGGPDSLKNIQYFGAGTRLSVL.

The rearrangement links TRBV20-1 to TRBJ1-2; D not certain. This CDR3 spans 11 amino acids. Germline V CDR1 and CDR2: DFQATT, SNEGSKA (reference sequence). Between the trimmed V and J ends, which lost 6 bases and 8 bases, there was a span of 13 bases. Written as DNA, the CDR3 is TGCAGTGCAGGTCCCAGCGGGGGCTACACCTTC. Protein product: CSAGPSGGYTF.

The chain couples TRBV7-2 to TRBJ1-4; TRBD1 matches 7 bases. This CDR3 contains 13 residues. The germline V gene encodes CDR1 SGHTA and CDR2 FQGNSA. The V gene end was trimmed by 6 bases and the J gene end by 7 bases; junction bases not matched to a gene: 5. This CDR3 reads CASSGQGVEKLFF. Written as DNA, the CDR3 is TGTGCCAGCAGTGGGCAGGGGGTTGAAAAACTGTTTTTT.

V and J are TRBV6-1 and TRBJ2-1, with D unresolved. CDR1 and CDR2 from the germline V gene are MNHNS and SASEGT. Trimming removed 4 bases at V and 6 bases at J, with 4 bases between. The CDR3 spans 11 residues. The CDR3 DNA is TGTGCCAGCAGTGGGCTCAATGAGCAGTTCTTC. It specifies CASSGLNEQFF.